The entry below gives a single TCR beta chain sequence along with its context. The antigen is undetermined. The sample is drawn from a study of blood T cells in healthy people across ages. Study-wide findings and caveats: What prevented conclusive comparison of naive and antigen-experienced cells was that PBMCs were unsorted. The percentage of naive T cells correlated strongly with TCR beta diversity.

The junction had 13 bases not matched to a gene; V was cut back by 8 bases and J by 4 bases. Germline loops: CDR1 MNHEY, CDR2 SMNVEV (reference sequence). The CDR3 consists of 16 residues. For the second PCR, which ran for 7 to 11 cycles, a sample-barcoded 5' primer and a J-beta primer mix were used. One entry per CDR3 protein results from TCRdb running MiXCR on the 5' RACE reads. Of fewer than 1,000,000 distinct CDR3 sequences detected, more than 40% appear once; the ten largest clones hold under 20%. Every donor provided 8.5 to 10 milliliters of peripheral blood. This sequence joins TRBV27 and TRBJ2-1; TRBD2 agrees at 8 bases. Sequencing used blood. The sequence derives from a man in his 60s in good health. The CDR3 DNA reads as TGTGCCAGCCTTCGGGACGGCGGGGGGTTGTACAATGAGCAGTTCTTC. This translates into CASLRDGGGLYNEQFF.